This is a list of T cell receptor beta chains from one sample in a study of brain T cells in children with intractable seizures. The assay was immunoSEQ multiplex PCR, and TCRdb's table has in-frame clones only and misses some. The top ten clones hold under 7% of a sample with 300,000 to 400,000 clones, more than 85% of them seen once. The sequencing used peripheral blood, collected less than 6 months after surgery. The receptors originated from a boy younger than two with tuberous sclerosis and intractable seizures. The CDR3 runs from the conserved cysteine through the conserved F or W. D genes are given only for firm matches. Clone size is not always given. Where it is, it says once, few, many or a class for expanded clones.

CASSLGQGYNEQFF	TGTGCCAGCAGCTTGGGACAGGGCTACAATGAGCAGTTCTTC	NA	TRBD1	TRBV11-2	TRBJ2-1
CASSVLTGTEQYF	TGTGCCAGCAGCGTATTGACAGGGACCGAGCAGTACTTC	NA	TRBD1	TRBV11-3	TRBJ2-7
CASSLGGSLSYEQYF	TGTGCCAGCAGTTTAGGGGGGAGCCTGTCCTACGAGCAGTACTTC	NA	NA	TRBV28	TRBJ2-7
CASGPQVKNTEAFF	TGTGCCAGCGGCCCCCAGGTTAAGAACACTGAAGCTTTCTTT	NA	NA	TRBV6-5	TRBJ1-1
CASSRYSGANVLTF	TGTGCCAGCAGCCGTTACTCTGGGGCCAACGTCCTGACTTTC	NA	NA	TRBV6-5	TRBJ2-6
CASSLAGVPQETQYF	TGTGCCAGCAGTCTAGCGGGGGTGCCCCAAGAGACCCAGTACTTC	NA	TRBD2	TRBV27	TRBJ2-5
CASSSSSGNTEAFF	TGTGCCAGCAGCTCATCTTCGGGGAACACTGAAGCTTTCTTT	once	NA	TRBV9	TRBJ1-1
CSVETRLGELFF	TGCAGCGTTGAAACCAGACTCGGGGAGCTGTTTTTT	few	NA	TRBV29-1	TRBJ2-2
CASSLPRGDADRLSNQPQHF	TGTGCCAGCAGCCTACCGCGGGGAGACGCCGACCGATTGAGCAATCAGCCCCAGCATTTT	NA	NA	TRBV6-6	TRBJ1-5
CASSSQDSYEQYF	TGTGCCAGCAGTTCTCAGGACTCCTACGAGCAGTACTTC	NA	NA	TRBV27	TRBJ2-7
CASSPINGDSRFF	TGTGCCAGCAGTCCCATAAATGGGGATTCTCGGTTCTTC	NA	NA	TRBV27	TRBJ2-1
CASSQGTGLEETQYF	TGCGCCAGCAGCCAAGGGACAGGTCTCGAGGAGACCCAGTACTTC	once	TRBD1	TRBV4-1	TRBJ2-5
CASDLTGKETQYF	TGTGCCAGCGACTTGACAGGGAAAGAGACCCAGTACTTC	NA	TRBD1	TRBV6-5	TRBJ2-5
CASSLEGGGRETQYF	TGTGCCAGCAGCTTGGAGGGGGGGGGAAGAGAGACCCAGTACTTC	NA	NA	TRBV5-4	TRBJ2-5
CASSEAGGWGEKLFF	TGTGCCAGCAGTGAAGCGGGGGGCTGGGGTGAAAAACTGTTTTTT	NA	NA	TRBV6-1	TRBJ1-4
CASSLDPPGLAGGRVQYF	TGTGCCAGCAGCTTAGACCCCCCCGGACTAGCGGGAGGGCGCGTGCAGTACTTC	NA	TRBD2	TRBV7-8	TRBJ2-7
CASSEARGAQPQHF	TGTGCCAGCAGTGAAGCGCGGGGGGCTCAGCCCCAGCATTTT	few	NA	TRBV2	TRBJ1-5
CASSSIGLAGGYNEQFF	TGTGCCAGCAGCTCCATTGGACTAGCGGGGGGGTACAATGAGCAGTTCTTC	NA	TRBD2	TRBV7-2	TRBJ2-1